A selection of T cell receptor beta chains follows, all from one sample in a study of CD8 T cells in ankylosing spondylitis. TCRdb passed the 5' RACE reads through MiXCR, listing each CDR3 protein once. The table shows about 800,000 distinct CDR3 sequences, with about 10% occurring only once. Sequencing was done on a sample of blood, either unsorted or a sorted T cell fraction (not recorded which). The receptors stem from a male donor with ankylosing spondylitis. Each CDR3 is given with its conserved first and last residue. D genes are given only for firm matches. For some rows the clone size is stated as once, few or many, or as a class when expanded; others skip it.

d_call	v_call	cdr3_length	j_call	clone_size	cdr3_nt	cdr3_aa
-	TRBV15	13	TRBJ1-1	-	TGTGCCACCAGCAGAGGGCTAACGACTGAAGCTTTCTTT	CATSRGLTTEAFF
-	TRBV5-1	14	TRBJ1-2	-	TGCGCCAGCAGCGCCTCCGGGACCCCCTATGGCTACACCTTC	CASSASGTPYGYTF
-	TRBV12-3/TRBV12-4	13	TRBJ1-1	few	TGTGCCAGCAGTCGACAGGATTTTACTGAAGCTTTCTTT	CASSRQDFTEAFF
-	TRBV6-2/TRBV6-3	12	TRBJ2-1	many	TGTGCCCAAAGGGGGTTAGACAAGCAGCAGTTCTTC	CAQRGLDKQQFF
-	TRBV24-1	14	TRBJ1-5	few	TGTGCCACCAGTGAACGACAGTACAATCAGCCCCAGCATTTT	CATSERQYNQPQHF
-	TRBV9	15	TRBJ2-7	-	TGTGCCAGCAGTACCCGCCGCGACTCTATGCACGAGCAGTACTTC	CASSTRRDSMHEQYF
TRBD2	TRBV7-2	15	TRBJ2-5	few	TGTGCCAGCAGCTACTCGCGGGAGCTACAAGAGACCCAGTACTTC	CASSYSRELQETQYF
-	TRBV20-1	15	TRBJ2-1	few	TGCAGTGCAAGAACAGGGATATGGTCCTACAATGAGCAGTTCTTC	CSARTGIWSYNEQFF
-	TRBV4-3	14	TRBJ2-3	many	TGCGCCAGCAGCCAAGTAGCTCACCCGAGTACGCAGTATTTT	CASSQVAHPSTQYF
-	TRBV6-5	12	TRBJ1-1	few	TGTGCCAGCAGTTGGTTGGGCACTGAAGCTTTCTTT	CASSWLGTEAFF
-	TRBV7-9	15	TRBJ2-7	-	TGTGCCAGCAGCTTAGGGGGCAGTAGTTCCTACGAGCAGTACTTC	CASSLGGSSSYEQYF
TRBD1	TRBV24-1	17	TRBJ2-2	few	TGTGCCACCAGTGATCCCGGGACAGGGAGGGACACCGGGGAGCTGTTTTTT	CATSDPGTGRDTGELFF
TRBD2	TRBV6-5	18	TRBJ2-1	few	TGTGCCAGCAGTTACCCCGCCAGCGGGAAAGGCGCATACAATGAGCAGTTCTTC	CASSYPASGKGAYNEQFF
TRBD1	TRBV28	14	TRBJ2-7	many	TGTGCCAGCAGGGGGACAGGCAGCTCCTACGAGCAGTACTTC	CASRGTGSSYEQYF
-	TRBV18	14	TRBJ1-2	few	TGTGCCAGCTCACCATTCAACTATAACTATGGCTACACCTTC	CASSPFNYNYGYTF
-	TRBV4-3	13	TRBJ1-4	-	TGCGCCAGCAGCCAATGGACTGTTGAAAAACTGTTTTTT	CASSQWTVEKLFF
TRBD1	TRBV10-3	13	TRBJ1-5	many	TGTGCCATCAGTCCGGACAGGGATCAGCCCCAGCATTTT	CAISPDRDQPQHF
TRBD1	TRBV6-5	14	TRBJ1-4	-	TGTGCCAGCAGTTACGACAGGGATTGGGAAAAACTGTTTTTT	CASSYDRDWEKLFF
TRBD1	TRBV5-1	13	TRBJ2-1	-	TGCGCCAGCCATGGACAGGGATTGGATGAGCAGTTCTTC	CASHGQGLDEQFF